These 8 T cell receptor beta chains share one sample of origin, sequenced in a study of blood T cell repertoires in COVID-19 (TCRdb year 2020). Library creation used the immunoSEQ multiplex PCR assay. The table was pulled from immuneACCESS by TCRdb, which kept in-frame rearrangements only. Such tables lose some clones; where checked, under half of the loss comes from unresolved V genes, and the rest has no known cause. For this sample the table gives hundreds of thousands of clones, of which about 83% were detected only once. The ten largest clones take up more than 8% of the sample. The sample was peripheral blood. Every receptor here comes from a woman in her forties or fifties with acute or convalescent COVID-19.

The chain has TRBV24-1 and TRBJ2-5; 9 bases agree with TRBD2. This CDR3 contains 16 residues. After removal of 4 bases from V and 5 bases from J, the junction contained 10 bases not matched to a gene. CDR1 is KGHDR and CDR2 is SFDVKD in the germline V gene. CDR3 sequence (DNA): TGTGCCACCAGTGAACTGAAGGAGGCGGGAGGGGAGACCCAGTACTTC. Translating gives CATSELKEAGGETQYF.

Here the CDR3 reads CASSTNRYSGRFEETQYF. The DNA for the CDR3 is TGTGCCAGTAGTACCAATCGATATAGCGGGAGGTTTGAAGAGACCCAGTACTTC. V and J are TRBV19 and TRBJ2-5; TRBD2 matches at 10 bases. J gave up 3 bases and V 4 bases, and 14 bases lay outside the gene matches. The germline CDR1 and CDR2 sequences are LNHDA and SQIVND (reference sequence). This CDR3 is 18 amino acids long.

The chain combines TRBV7-2 with TRBJ2-2; maybe TRBD2 (6 bases). The CDR3 runs to 19 residues. V gave up 4 bases and J gave up 1 base, with 22 bases separating them. Germline loops: CDR1 SGHTA, CDR2 FQGNSA. The DNA of the CDR3 is TGTGCCAGCAGCTCCCGACCCATCCTTGGGGGACTGAACACCGGGGAGCTGTTTTTT. It yields the protein CASSSRPILGGLNTGELFF.

This clone has a single count. The chain recombines TRBV9 with TRBJ1-2, with a weak D call TRBD1 (5 bases). The CDR3 has 12 residues. Germline lookup yields CDR1 SGDLS and CDR2 YYNGEE. V lost 3 bases to trimming and J lost 8 bases, with 11 bases between them. The CDR3 sequence: CASSARARGYTF. Here the CDR3 DNA reads TGTGCCAGCAGCGCCAGGGCGCGGGGCTACACCTTC.

Here the CDR3 DNA reads TGTGCCAGCAGCTTTTACGGGACTCAAGAGACCCAGTACTTC. Translation: CASSFYGTQETQYF. V gene TRBV7-9 combines with J gene TRBJ2-5; TRBD2 is a possible D gene (6 bases). The CDR3 length is 14 residues. CDR1 is SEHNR, CDR2 FQNEAQ, per germline (reference sequence). The germline V and J ends were trimmed by 3 bases and 2 bases, with 10 bases remaining between them.

The chain recombines TRBV7-2 with TRBJ2-7; D perhaps matches TRBD2 (6 bases). Germline V gene sequence: CDR1 SGHTA, CDR2 FQGNSA. The V end lost 2 bases, the J end lost 4 bases, and 15 bases lay between the germline ends. CDR3 length: 15 amino acids. The CDR3 is CASSLQVGTEYEQYF. The CDR3 DNA is TGTGCCAGCAGCTTACAGGTGGGGACTGAATACGAGCAGTACTTC. Full variable domain (missing parts from reference TRBV7-2 and TRBJ2-7): GAGVSQSPSNKVTEKGKDVELRCDPISGHTALYWYRQSLGQGLEFLIYFQGNSAPDKSGLPSDRFSAERTGGSVSTLTIQRTQQEDSAVYLCASSLQVGTEYEQYFGPGTRLTVT.

The chain links TRBV6-1 to TRBJ1-5, with D possibly being TRBD1 (6 bases). Trimming removed 4 bases at V and 0 bases at J, with 13 bases between. This CDR3 spans 16 amino acids. Germline values: CDR1 MNHNS, CDR2 SASEGT. The CDR3 loop reads CASSGGTTSSNQPQHF. CDR3 nucleotide sequence: TGTGCCAGCAGTGGGGGGACAACGAGTAGCAATCAGCCCCAGCATTTT.

In nucleotides, the CDR3 is TGTGCCCGGTGGGATACTAGCGGAGGGGATACGCAGTATTTT. It encodes CARWDTSGGDTQYF. V and J are TRBV30 and TRBJ2-3; 8 bases are a match to TRBD2. The V segment lost 8 bases and the J segment 6 bases; nucleotides outside the gene matches: 13. The germline gives CDR1 GTSNPN, CDR2 SVGIG (reference sequence). CDR3 length: 14 residues.